This TCR beta chain was identified during a study of blood T cell repertoires in COVID-19. Study in general: T cells, B-cell-depleted T cells, or PBMCs provided the cDNA or gDNA that served as material.

CDR3 length: 13 residues. Per the germline V gene, CDR1 is SGHAT and CDR2 is FQNNGV. V was pared by 4 bases and J by 4 bases, with 10 bases between. In the authors' workflow: Amplification from reference gene primers served as the basis for estimated nucleated cell counts. The method was immunoSEQ multiplex PCR; TCRdb's version includes in-frame clones alone and lacks a portion of them. V, J and clone size are taken as reported in that table, and D and trimming were inferred from the DNA itself. The sample consists of 170,000 or so clones, around 87% of them appearing once. This TCR came from a man aged 55 to 70 with COVID-19, enrolled during active disease. The V gene is TRBV11-2, the J gene TRBJ1-2, with D uncertain. The sequencing input was peripheral blood. As DNA, the CDR3 is TGTGCCAGCAGCTCTGGCGGGATCTATGGCTACACCTTC. Translated, it gives CASSSGGIYGYTF.